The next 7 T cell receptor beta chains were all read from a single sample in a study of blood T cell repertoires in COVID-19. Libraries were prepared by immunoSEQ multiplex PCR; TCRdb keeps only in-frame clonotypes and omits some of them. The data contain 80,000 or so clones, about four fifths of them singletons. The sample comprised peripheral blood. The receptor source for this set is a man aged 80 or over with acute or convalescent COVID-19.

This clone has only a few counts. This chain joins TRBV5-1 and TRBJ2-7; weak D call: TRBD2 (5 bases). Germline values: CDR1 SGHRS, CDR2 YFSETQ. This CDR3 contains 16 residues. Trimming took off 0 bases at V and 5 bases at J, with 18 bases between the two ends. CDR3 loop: CASSLGGSLGSNEQYF. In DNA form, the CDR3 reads TGCGCCAGCAGCTTGGGAGGGAGTCTTGGTAGTAACGAGCAGTACTTC.

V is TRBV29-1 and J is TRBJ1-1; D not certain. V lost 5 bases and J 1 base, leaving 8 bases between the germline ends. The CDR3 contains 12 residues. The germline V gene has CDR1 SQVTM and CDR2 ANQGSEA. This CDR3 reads CSVRAGNTEAFF. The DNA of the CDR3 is TGCAGCGTTCGGGCGGGGAACACTGAAGCTTTCTTT.

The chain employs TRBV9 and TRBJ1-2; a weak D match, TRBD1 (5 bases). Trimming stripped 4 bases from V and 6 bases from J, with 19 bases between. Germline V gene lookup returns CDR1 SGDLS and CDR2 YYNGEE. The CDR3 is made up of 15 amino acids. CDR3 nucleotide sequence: TGTGCCAGCAGCTCAACGCTGGGGGGGTTGGATGGCTACACCTTC. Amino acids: CASSSTLGGLDGYTF.

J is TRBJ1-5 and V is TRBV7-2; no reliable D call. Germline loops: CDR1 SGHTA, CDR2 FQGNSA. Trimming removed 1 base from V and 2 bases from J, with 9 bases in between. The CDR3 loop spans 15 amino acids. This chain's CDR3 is CASSLGRERNQPQHF. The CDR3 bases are TGTGCCAGCAGCTTAGGCCGGGAGCGCAATCAGCCCCAGCATTTT.

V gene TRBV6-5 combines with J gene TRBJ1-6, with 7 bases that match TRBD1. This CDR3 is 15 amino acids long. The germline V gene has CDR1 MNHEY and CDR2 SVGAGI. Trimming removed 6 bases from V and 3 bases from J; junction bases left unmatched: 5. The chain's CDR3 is CASRPRQGYNSPLHF. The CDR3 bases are TGTGCCAGCAGACCGAGACAGGGCTATAATTCACCCCTCCACTTT.

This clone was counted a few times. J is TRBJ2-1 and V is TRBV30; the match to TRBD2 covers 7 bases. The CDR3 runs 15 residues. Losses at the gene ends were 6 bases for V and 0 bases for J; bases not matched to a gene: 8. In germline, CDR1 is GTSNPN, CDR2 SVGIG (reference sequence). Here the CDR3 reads CACGRSGNSYNEQFF. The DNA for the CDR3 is TGTGCCTGTGGGCGGAGCGGGAACTCCTACAATGAGCAGTTCTTC.

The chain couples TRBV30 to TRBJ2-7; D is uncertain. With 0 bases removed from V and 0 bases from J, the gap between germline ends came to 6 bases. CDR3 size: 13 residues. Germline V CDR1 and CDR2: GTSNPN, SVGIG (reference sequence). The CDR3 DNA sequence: TGTGCCTGGAGTGTTGGCATCTCCTACGAGCAGTACTTC. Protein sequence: CAWSVGISYEQYF.